These 24 T cell receptor beta chains share one sample of origin, sequenced in a study of neurological immune-mediated disorders. Via MiXCR, TCRdb re-called the 5' RACE reads, giving one row per CDR3 protein. In the table there are 50,000 or so distinct CDR3 sequences, about 26% of which are singletons. The sequenced sample was PBMCs. These receptors all stem from a woman in her 70s in good health.

The chain couples TRBV5-1 to TRBJ1-6; 7 nucleotides line up with TRBD1. This CDR3 is built from 15 residues. Trimming cost V 3 bases and J 7 bases; bases outside gene matches: 7. Germline CDR1 reads SGHRS; CDR2 reads YFSETQ. The DNA for the CDR3 is TGCGCCAGCAGCTCTGACAGGGCAGGGAATTCACCCCTCCACTTT. This gives the protein CASSSDRAGNSPLHF. Based on the CDR3 plus reference TRBV5-1 and TRBJ1-6, the full variable domain is KAGVTQTPRYLIKTRGQQVTLSCSPISGHRSVSWYQQTPGQGLQFLFEYFSETQRNKGNFPGRFSGRQFSNSRSEMNVSTLELGDSALYLCASSSDRAGNSPLHFGNGTRLTVT.

The J gene is TRBJ2-5, the V gene TRBV5-1, with TRBD2 matching over 8 bases. CDR1 is SGHRS and CDR2 is YFSETQ in the germline V gene. After removal of 2 bases from V and 7 bases from J, the junction contained 4 bases not matched to a gene. This CDR3 is 13 amino acids long. The CDR3 loop reads CASSLLAEGTQYF. CDR3 coding DNA: TGCGCCAGCAGCTTACTAGCGGAGGGGACCCAGTACTTC.

By frequency in the sample, this clonotype is medium-sized. The rearrangement joins TRBV5-4 to TRBJ2-3; TRBD2 might be the D (5 bases). The CDR3 has 16 amino acids. Trimming stripped 4 bases from V and 2 bases from J, with 17 bases between. Germline V gene data show CDR1 as SGHNT and CDR2 as YYREEE (reference sequence). The CDR3: CASSLRGRSITDTQYF. For the CDR3, the DNA is TGTGCCAGCAGCCTTAGAGGGCGGAGCATCACAGATACGCAGTATTTT.

The table lists this clonotype with many counts. The gene calls are TRBV9 and TRBJ2-2, with 9 bases identical to TRBD2. CDR1 and CDR2 from the germline V gene are SGDLS and YYNGEE. V dropped 2 bases and J dropped 6; count of bases not matched to a gene: 11. The CDR3 contains 17 residues. DNA of the CDR3: TGTGCCAGCAGCGTTGGGGTAGCGGGAGAGTATGCCGGGGAGCTGTTTTTT. The encoded protein is CASSVGVAGEYAGELFF.

In its sample, this clonotype was seen many times. V and J are TRBV29-1 and TRBJ1-4, with no clear D. The CDR3 runs 12 residues. Germline-derived CDR1 and CDR2 are SQVTM and ANQGSEA. CDR3 region: CSARTTNEKLFF. CDR3 nucleotides: TGCAGTGCTCGCACAACTAATGAAAAACTGTTTTTT. The full variable domain, completed using reference TRBV29-1 and TRBJ1-4, is SAVISQKPSRDICQRGTSLTIQCQVDSQVTMMFWYRQQPGQSLTLIATANQGSEATYESGFVIDKFPISRPNLTFSTLTVSNMSPEDSSIYLCSARTTNEKLFFGSGTQLSVL.

At least ten counts were recorded for this clonotype. The chain is built from TRBV29-1 and TRBJ2-1; no clear D gene. CDR1 SQVTM and CDR2 ANQGSEA come from the germline V gene. V lost 0 bases and J lost 12, with 9 bases in between. The CDR3 sequence is 11 residues long. DNA for the CDR3: TGCAGCGTTGAAGAGGTGAGAGGGCAGTTCTTC. It encodes CSVEEVRGQFF.

This clonotype was seen many times. The chain is built from TRBV6-5 and TRBJ1-1; TRBD1 agrees at 10 bases. With V trimmed by 6 bases and J by 8 bases, 15 bases remained unmatched. Germline CDR1 and CDR2: MNHEY and SVGAGI. This CDR3 is 16 amino acids long. In DNA, the CDR3 is TGTGCCAGCAGAGTCCCCGGGACAGGGGCTTTATCCGAAGCTTTCTTT. Translating gives CASRVPGTGALSEAFF.

The count of this clonotype is one. A junction boundary mismatches the germline segment, possibly from a read error. The chain recombines TRBV10-3 with TRBJ2-7; the match to TRBD1 covers 9 bases. The CDR3 is 15 residues long. Germline-derived CDR1 and CDR2 are ENHRY and SYGVKD. The CDR3 DNA follows: TGTGCCATCAATGAGTTGGGACAGGGCACCTACGAGCAGTACTTC. Its protein product is CAINELGQGTYEQYF.

The chain joins TRBV20-1 to TRBJ1-5, with TRBD1 matching 7 bases. The V and J ends lost 5 bases and 4 bases, in that order; junction bases with no gene match: 8. The CDR3 is 14 residues long. The germline V gene has CDR1 DFQATT and CDR2 SNEGSKA (reference sequence). The chain's CDR3 is CSAGRTGINQPQHF. CDR3 sequence (DNA): TGCAGTGCTGGCCGGACAGGAATTAATCAGCCCCAGCATTTT.

This clonotype was detected many times. This chain uses TRBV7-2 with TRBJ2-5; tentatively, D is TRBD1 (5 bases). The CDR3 contains 14 residues. From germline, CDR1 is SGHTA and CDR2 FQGNSA. The V and J ends lost 0 bases and 4 bases respectively, with 9 bases between them. The CDR3 sequence is CASSLAGQGETQYF. DNA for the CDR3: TGTGCCAGCAGCTTAGCAGGTCAGGGAGAGACCCAGTACTTC.

Of note for this clonotype: A much larger clone lies one base from this, so it may be a read error. The chain carries TRBV11-2 and TRBJ2-3; D may be TRBD1 (5 bases). Germline-derived CDR1 and CDR2 are SGHAT and FQNNGV. CDR3 size: 17 residues. V was shortened by 5 bases and J by 2 bases, with 20 bases between the two germline ends. The CDR3, as DNA: TGTGCCAGCAGCCCAGAGGACACCCGCCCCCACACAGATACGCAGTATTTT. This sequence encodes CASSPEDTRPHTDTQYF. The entire variable domain, with the rest obtained from reference TRBV11-2 and TRBJ2-3, is as follows: EAGVAQSPRYKIIEKRQSVAFWCNPISGHATLYWYQQILGQGPKLLIQFQNNGVVDDSQLPKDRFSAERLKGVDSTLKIQPAKLEDSAVYLCASSPEDTRPHTDTQYFGPGTRLTVL.

This clonotype was recorded a few times. V and J are TRBV7-6 and TRBJ2-1; D is perhaps TRBD1 (5 bases). The CDR3 runs 12 residues. Germline CDR1 and CDR2: SGHVS and FNYEAQ. Trimming shortened V by 1 base and J by 10 bases, and 8 bases separated the two germline ends. The CDR3 region has the DNA TGTGCCAGCAGCTTAGTAGGGGCCGAGCAGTTCTTC. This codes for CASSLVGAEQFF.

The J gene is TRBJ2-6, the V gene TRBV5-1, with 7 bases matching TRBD2. After removal of 7 bases from V and 0 bases from J, the junction contained 13 bases not matched to a gene. CDR3 length equals 18 residues. CDR1 SGHRS and CDR2 YFSETQ come from the germline V gene. CDR3 bases: TGCGCCAGCGGGAGGGGTGGTGGCGCAAACTCTGGGGCCAACGTCCTGACTTTC. It translates to CASGRGGGANSGANVLTF.

This clonotype was seen repeatedly, ten times or more. The chain has TRBV18 and TRBJ2-3; no reliable D call. Trimming shortened V by 3 bases and J by 5 bases, and 3 bases separated the two germline ends. The CDR3 has 11 residues. Germline loops: CDR1 KGHSH, CDR2 LQKENI. The CDR3 region is CASSPQDTQYF. CDR3 sequence (DNA): TGTGCCAGCTCACCCCAAGATACGCAGTATTTT.

Many counts were recorded for this clonotype. In DNA form, the CDR3 reads TGCAGTGCTATCAGGCACGATTCTGGGGCCAACGTCCTGACTTTC. This sequence encodes CSAIRHDSGANVLTF. This sequence joins TRBV20-1 and TRBJ2-6, with no clear D. The V gene's germline CDR1 is DFQATT and CDR2 SNEGSKA (reference sequence). V was clipped by 4 bases and J by 1 base, with 11 bases between them. This CDR3 is built from 15 residues.

This clonotype was detected many times. V is TRBV5-1 and J is TRBJ2-5; D uncertain. Deletions cut 2 bases from V and 7 bases from J, with 12 bases between. CDR1 and CDR2 (germline): SGHRS, YFSETQ. This CDR3 has 13 amino acids. This chain's CDR3 is CASSFNPDGTQYF. The CDR3 coding sequence is TGCGCCAGCAGCTTCAACCCAGACGGGACCCAGTACTTC.

Comments on this clonotype: One end of the junction is discordant with germline, which a read error may explain. The rearrangement joins TRBV9 to TRBJ2-1; D is perhaps TRBD2 (6 bases). The CDR3 sequence is 14 residues long. Germline CDR1 is SGDLS and CDR2 is YYNGEE. DNA for the CDR3: TGTGCCAGCAGCCCTTCGGCGGGGTGTAATGAGCAGTTATTC. Its translation: CASSPSAGCNEQLF. Full variable domain (rest looked up from reference TRBV9 and TRBJ2-1): DSGVTQTPKHLITATGQRVTLRCSPRSGDLSVYWYQQSLDQGLQFLIQYYNGEERAKGNILERFSAQQFPDLHSELNLSSLELGDSALYFCASSPSAGCNEQLFGPGTRLTVL.

The chain is built from TRBV6-4 and TRBJ2-3, with 12 bases matching TRBD2. Germline V lookup: CDR1 MRHNA, CDR2 SNTAGT. This CDR3 comprises 20 residues. The V gene end was trimmed by 4 bases and the J gene end by 4 bases; junction bases not matched to a gene: 18. The CDR3 loop reads CASSARHLAGGPALADTQYF. The CDR3, as DNA: TGTGCCAGCAGTGCCCGGCATCTAGCGGGAGGGCCGGCGTTAGCAGATACGCAGTATTTT.

The V call is TRBV20-1, the J call TRBJ2-1, with 8 nucleotides matching TRBD1. Germline V gene sequence: CDR1 DFQATT, CDR2 SNEGSKA (reference sequence). Unmatched junction bases numbered 6, after V lost 2 bases and J lost 0 bases. This CDR3 comprises 16 residues. CDR3 bases: TGCAGTGCTAGACCCTCAGGGGGCCGCTCCTACAATGAGCAGTTCTTC. Translated, it gives CSARPSGGRSYNEQFF.

This clonotype was seen at least ten times. V usage is TRBV7-2 and J usage is TRBJ2-5, with D perhaps matching TRBD2 (5 bases). Germline V gene data show CDR1 as SGHTA and CDR2 as FQGNSA. The ends were cut back, 3 bases at V and 5 bases at J, with 7 bases in the middle. This CDR3 spans 12 amino acids. The CDR3 region is CASSFGGETQYF. The CDR3 DNA is TGTGCCAGCAGCTTCGGCGGGGAGACCCAGTACTTC.

This clonotype was found many times. The genes are TRBV7-8 and TRBJ2-7; 9 bases map to TRBD2. The ends lost 4 bases at V and 2 bases at J; junction bases unmatched: 9. The CDR3 is 16 amino acids. The germline V gene has CDR1 SGHVS and CDR2 FQNEAQ. The chain's CDR3 is CASSSHLAGPPYEQYF. The CDR3 nucleotides read TGTGCCAGCAGCTCACACCTAGCGGGGCCTCCCTACGAGCAGTACTTC.

The V and J genes are TRBV7-2 and TRBJ2-1; 8 bases agree with TRBD1. This CDR3 has 14 residues. Trimming took 1 base from V and 9 from J; bases not matched to a gene: 5. CDR1 and CDR2 from the germline V gene are SGHTA and FQGNSA. The chain's CDR3 is CASSLDRGALEQFF. CDR3 nucleotides: TGTGCCAGCAGCTTAGACAGGGGGGCTCTTGAGCAGTTCTTC.

The chain combines TRBV6-6 with TRBJ2-2; no firm D call. Trimming stripped 7 bases from V and 4 bases from J, with 10 bases between. This CDR3 is 13 amino acids long. Germline V gene data show CDR1 as MNHNY and CDR2 as SVGAGI (reference sequence). The CDR3 sequence: CASTYKGTGELFF. The CDR3 region has the DNA TGTGCCAGCACCTATAAGGGCACCGGGGAGCTGTTTTTT.

This chain uses TRBV18 with TRBJ2-7; 7 bases are a match to TRBD2. This CDR3 comprises 16 residues. Trimming at V came to 0 bases and at J to 4 bases, leaving 9 bases not matched to a gene. The V gene's germline CDR1 is KGHSH and CDR2 LQKENI. The CDR3 region is CASSPPKGGVSYEQYV. DNA of the CDR3: TGTGCCAGCTCACCACCTAAGGGAGGGGTTAGTTACGAGCAGTACGTC.